The table lists the clone carrying this T cell receptor beta chain with many counts. Its antigen is still unknown. This sample was taken from a study of CD8 T cells in ankylosing spondylitis. Quantitative 5'-RACE with molecular barcodes generated TCR beta libraries. MiXCR, run by TCRdb on the 5' RACE reads, gives a single entry per CDR3 protein. The sample lists about 100,000 distinct CDR3 sequences, 8.5% to 9% occurring once. Study findings and constraints: Disease-linked clones were found to be CD8+ and relatively rare in peripheral blood.

The germline V gene has CDR1 MNHNS and CDR2 SASEGT. This CDR3 has 18 residues. The V segment lost 8 bases and the J segment 7 bases; nucleotides outside the gene matches: 23. Sequencing input: blood, either unsorted or a sorted T cell fraction (not recorded which). The TCR sequence derives from a male donor with ankylosing spondylitis or in good health (not recorded which). This chain uses TRBV6-1 with TRBJ1-2; TRBD1 matches 9 bases. CDR3 bases: TGTGCCAGCGGGAGTGGTTGGGGACAGGGCGCACGGAAGGGTGGCTACACCTTC. Translating it yields CASGSGWGQGARKGGYTF.